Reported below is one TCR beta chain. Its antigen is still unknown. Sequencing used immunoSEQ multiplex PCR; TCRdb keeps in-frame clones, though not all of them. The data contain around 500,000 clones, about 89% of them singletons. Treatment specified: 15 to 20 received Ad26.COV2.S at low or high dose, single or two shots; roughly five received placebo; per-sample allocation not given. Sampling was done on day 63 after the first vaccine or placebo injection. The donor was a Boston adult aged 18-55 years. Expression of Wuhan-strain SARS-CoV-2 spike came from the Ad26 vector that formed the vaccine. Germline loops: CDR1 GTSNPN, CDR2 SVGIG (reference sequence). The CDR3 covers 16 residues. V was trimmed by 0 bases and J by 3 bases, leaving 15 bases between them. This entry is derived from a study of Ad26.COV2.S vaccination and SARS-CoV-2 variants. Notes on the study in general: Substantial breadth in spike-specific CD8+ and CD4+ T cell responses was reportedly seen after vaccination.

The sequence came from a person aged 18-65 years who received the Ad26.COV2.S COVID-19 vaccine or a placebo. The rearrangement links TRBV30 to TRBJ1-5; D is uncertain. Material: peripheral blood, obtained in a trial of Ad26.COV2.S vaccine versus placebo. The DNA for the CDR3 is TGTGCCTGGAGTGTAGAAGGCGGGCCCGCCAATCAGCCCCAGCATTTT. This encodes CAWSVEGGPANQPQHF.